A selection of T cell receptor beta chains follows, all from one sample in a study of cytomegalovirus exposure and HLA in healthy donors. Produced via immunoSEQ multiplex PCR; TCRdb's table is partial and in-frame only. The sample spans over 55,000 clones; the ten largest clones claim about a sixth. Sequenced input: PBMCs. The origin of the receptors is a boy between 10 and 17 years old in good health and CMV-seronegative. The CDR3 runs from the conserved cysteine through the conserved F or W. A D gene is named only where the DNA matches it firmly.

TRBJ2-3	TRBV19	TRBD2	CASSIDAGLAGAVTDTQYF	TGTGCCAGTAGTATAGACGCTGGACTAGCGGGGGCAGTCACAGATACGCAGTATTTT
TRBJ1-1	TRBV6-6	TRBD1	CASTTLQGGLGSEAFF	TGTGCCAGCACCACACTACAGGGGGGACTGGGCTCTGAAGCTTTCTTT
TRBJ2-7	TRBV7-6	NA	CASSFSDTGYGSYEQYF	TGTGCCAGCAGCTTCTCCGATACAGGGTATGGGTCCTACGAGCAGTACTTC
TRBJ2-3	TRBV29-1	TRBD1	CSVDPTGGRSTDTQYF	TGCAGCGTTGACCCGACAGGGGGCAGGAGCACAGATACGCAGTATTTT
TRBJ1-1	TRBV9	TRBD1	CASSVEGQGVTEAFF	TGTGCCAGCAGCGTAGAGGGACAGGGGGTAACTGAAGCTTTCTTT
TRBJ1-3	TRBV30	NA	CAWSVRRRAGNTIYF	TGTGCCTGGAGTGTAAGGCGGAGAGCTGGAAACACCATATATTTT
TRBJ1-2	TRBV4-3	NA	CASSQDGPNSNYGYTF	TGCGCCAGCAGCCAAGATGGGCCGAATTCTAACTATGGCTACACCTTC
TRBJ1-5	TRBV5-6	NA	CASSSLTGASYSNQPQHF	TGTGCCAGCAGCTCTCTGACAGGAGCATCATATAGCAATCAGCCCCAGCATTTT
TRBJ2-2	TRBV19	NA	CASRGRDTGELFF	TGTGCCAGTAGGGGCAGGGACACCGGGGAGCTGTTTTTT
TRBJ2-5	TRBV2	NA	CASRVGQFVQETQYF	TGTGCCAGCAGAGTTGGACAGTTTGTCCAAGAGACCCAGTACTTC
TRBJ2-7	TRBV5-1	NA	CASSKGGPPTSYEQYF	TGCGCCAGCAGCAAAGGGGGTCCCCCTACCTCCTACGAGCAGTACTTC
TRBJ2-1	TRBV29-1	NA	CSVEGGHSSYNEQFF	TGCAGCGTTGAAGGTGGTCATAGCTCCTACAATGAGCAGTTCTTC
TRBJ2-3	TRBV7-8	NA	CASSLESSDTQYF	TGTGCCAGCAGCCTCGAAAGCTCAGATACGCAGTATTTT
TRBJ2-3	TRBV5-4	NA	CASSGGQAGGDTQYF	TGTGCCAGCAGCGGCGGCCAAGCGGGTGGAGATACGCAGTATTTT
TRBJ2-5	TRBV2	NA	CASSEAPGKETQYF	TGTGCCAGCAGTGAAGCTCCAGGGAAAGAGACCCAGTACTTC
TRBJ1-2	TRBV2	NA	CASSEAGSHGDGYTF	TGTGCCAGCAGTGAAGCGGGCAGCCATGGTGATGGCTACACCTTC
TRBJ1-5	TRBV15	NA	CATSRQGSNQPQHF	TGTGCCACCAGCAGGCAGGGTAGCAATCAGCCCCAGCATTTT
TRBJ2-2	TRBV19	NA	CASSQRIGELFF	TGTGCCAGTAGCCAGCGCATCGGGGAGCTGTTTTTT
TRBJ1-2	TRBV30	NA	CAWTAGADGYTF	TGTGCCTGGACCGCGGGGGCGGATGGCTACACCTTC
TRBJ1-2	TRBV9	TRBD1	CASSVHDRGYGYTF	TGTGCCAGCAGCGTACACGACAGGGGATATGGCTACACCTTC
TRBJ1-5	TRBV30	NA	CAWSAGERQPQHF	TGTGCCTGGAGCGCAGGTGAACGACAGCCCCAGCATTTT
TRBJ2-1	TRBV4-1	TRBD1	CASSPRDRYSYNEQFF	TGCGCCAGCAGCCCCAGGGACAGATACTCCTACAATGAGCAGTTCTTC
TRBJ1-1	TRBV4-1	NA	CASSQPDSLRIEAFF	TGCGCCAGCAGCCAGCCGGACAGCCTCCGAATTGAAGCTTTCTTT